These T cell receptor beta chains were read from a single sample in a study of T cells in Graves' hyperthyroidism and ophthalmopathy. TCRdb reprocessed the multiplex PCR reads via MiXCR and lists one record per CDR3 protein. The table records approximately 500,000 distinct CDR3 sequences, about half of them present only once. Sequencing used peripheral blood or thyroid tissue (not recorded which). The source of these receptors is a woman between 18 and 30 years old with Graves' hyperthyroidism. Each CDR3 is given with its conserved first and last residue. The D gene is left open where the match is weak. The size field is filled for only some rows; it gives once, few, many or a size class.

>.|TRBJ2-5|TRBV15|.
CATGGQNAQETQYF
TGTGCCACCGGGGGACAAAACGCCCAAGAGACCCAGTACTTC
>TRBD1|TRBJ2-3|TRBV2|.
CASKDRGQGDTQYF
TGTGCCAGCAAAGACAGGGGGCAGGGAGATACGCAGTATTTT
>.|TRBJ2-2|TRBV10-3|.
CAVGVAGANVLTFGAGELFF
.
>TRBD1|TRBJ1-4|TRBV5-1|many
CASSLAGTGNEKLFF
TGCGCCAGCAGCTTGGCCGGGACAGGGAATGAAAAACTGTTTTTT
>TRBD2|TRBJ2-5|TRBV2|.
CASIRAGGPRETQYF
TGTGCCAGCATCCGAGCGGGAGGGCCGCGGGAGACCCAGTACTTC
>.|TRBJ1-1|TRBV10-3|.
CAIRASDRDNTEAFF
TGTGCCATCCGGGCAAGTGACCGGGACAACACTGAAGCTTTCTTT
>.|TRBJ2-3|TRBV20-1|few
CSARGTGTDTQYF
TGCAGTGCTAGAGGAACTGGCACAGATACGCAGTATTTT
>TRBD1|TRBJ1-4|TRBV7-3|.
CASSVGTGDEKLFF
TGTGCCAGCAGCGTCGGGACAGGGGATGAAAAACTGTTTTTT
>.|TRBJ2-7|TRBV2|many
CASSESSSFTYEQYF
TGTGCCAGCAGTGAAAGTTCGTCGTTCACCTACGAGCAGTACTTC
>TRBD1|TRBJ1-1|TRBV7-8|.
CASSLKGAGDQAFF
TGTGCCAGCAGCTTGAAGGGGGCAGGCGATCAAGCTTTCTTT
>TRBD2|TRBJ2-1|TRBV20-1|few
CSARDTSGLGSEQFF
TGCAGTGCTAGAGATACTAGCGGCCTTGGGAGTGAGCAGTTCTTC
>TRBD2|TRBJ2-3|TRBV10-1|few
CASGAGVMDTQYF
TGCGCCAGCGGGGCGGGAGTTATGGATACGCAGTATTTT
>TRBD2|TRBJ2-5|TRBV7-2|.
CASSPYRLAGGVETQYF
TGTGCCAGCAGCCCCTACCGACTAGCGGGAGGAGTAGAGACCCAGTACTTC
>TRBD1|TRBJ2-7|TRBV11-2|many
CASSPQTGAYEQYF
TGTGCCAGCAGCCCCCAGACAGGGGCCTACGAGCAGTACTTC
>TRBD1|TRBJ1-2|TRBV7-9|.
CASSPQGARGNTF
TGTGCCAGCAGCCCACAGGGGGCGCGTGGCAACACCTTC
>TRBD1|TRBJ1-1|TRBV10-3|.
CPTRGRRNTEAFF
TGTCCCACGAGGGGGCGCAGGAACACTGAAGCTTTCTTT
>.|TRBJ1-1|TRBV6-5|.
CASSYSIRGPEAFF
TGTGCCAGCAGTTACTCGATCAGGGGCCCTGAAGCTTTCTTT
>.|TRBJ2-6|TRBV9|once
CASSGAPEDNVLTF
TGTGCCAGCAGCGGAGCCCCTGAGGACAACGTCCTGACTTTC
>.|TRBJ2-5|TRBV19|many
CARAAGGIRETQYF
TGTGCCAGGGCCGCGGGTGGTATACGGGAGACCCAGTACTTC
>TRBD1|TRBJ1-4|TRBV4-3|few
CASSQAGTGFLYEEKLFF
TGCGCCAGCAGCCAAGCCGGGACAGGGTTCTTATATGAAGAAAAACTGTTTTTT
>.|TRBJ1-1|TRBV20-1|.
CSARRDGYEGTEAFF
TGCAGTGCTAGGCGGGATGGATACGAGGGCACTGAAGCTTTCTTT
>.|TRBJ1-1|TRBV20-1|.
CSVPRGVNTEAFF
TGCAGTGTTCCAAGAGGGGTGAACACTGAAGCTTTCTTT
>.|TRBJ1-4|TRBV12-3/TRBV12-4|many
CASSLTHRPSWEKLFF
TGTGCCAGCAGCCTCACCCACAGGCCCTCGTGGGAAAAACTGTTTTTT
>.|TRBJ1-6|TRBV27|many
CASQLDMVSPLHF
TGTGCCAGCCAGTTAGATATGGTTTCACCCCTCCACTTT
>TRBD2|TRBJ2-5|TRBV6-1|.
CASSEEGGSRETQYF
TGTGCCAGCAGTGAAGAGGGCGGGAGTCGAGAGACCCAGTACTTC
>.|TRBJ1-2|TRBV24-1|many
CATSQGYGYTF
TGTGCCACCAGTCAAGGGTATGGCTACACCTTC
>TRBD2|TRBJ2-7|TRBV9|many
CASSEGLAANYEQYF
TGTGCCAGCAGCGAGGGACTAGCGGCGAATTACGAGCAGTACTTC
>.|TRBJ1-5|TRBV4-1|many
CASSHTDWGNQPQHF
TGCGCCAGCAGCCACACCGATTGGGGCAATCAGCCCCAGCATTTT
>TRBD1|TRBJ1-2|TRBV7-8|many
CASSLGTGPNYGYTF
TGTGCCAGCAGCTTGGGGACAGGCCCCAACTATGGCTACACCTTC
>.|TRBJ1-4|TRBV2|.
CASRNQGSYEGGEKLFF
TGTGCCAGCAGGAACCAGGGATCCTACGAGGGAGGTGAAAAACTGTTTTTT
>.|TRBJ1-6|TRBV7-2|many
CASSLVFSGDSPLHF
TGTGCCAGCAGCTTAGTGTTCAGTGGCGATTCACCCCTCCACTTT
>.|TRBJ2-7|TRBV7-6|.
CASSRFVEQYF
TGTGCCAGCAGCAGGTTTGTCGAGCAGTACTTC
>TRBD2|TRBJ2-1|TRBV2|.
CASGIAGAGYEQFF
TGTGCCAGCGGCATAGCGGGAGCGGGCTATGAGCAGTTCTTC